This record looks at one T cell receptor beta chain sequence and its context. The entry originates in a study of blood T cell repertoires in COVID-19. Study-wide context: Spain, Italy and the United States supplied samples that represented acute and convalescent COVID-19.

Authors' processing steps: Amplification of reference gene primers was used by the study to estimate nucleated cell counts. The assay was immunoSEQ multiplex PCR, and TCRdb's table has in-frame clones only and misses some. V and J calls and clone size come straight from that table; D and trimming were deduced from the DNA. The profile shows fewer than 350,000 clones, roughly 85% of them singletons. The CDR3 has 13 residues. V was pared by 1 base and J by 2 bases, with 3 bases between. Germline CDR1 reads KGHDR; CDR2 reads SFDVKD. This chain links TRBV24-1 with TRBJ2-3; no definite D call. Sequencing input: PBMCs or T cells enriched from blood (not recorded which). This TCR came from a woman aged 50 to 60 who had recovered from COVID-19. The DNA for the CDR3 is TGTGCCACCAGTGATTTCCTCACAGATACGCAGTATTTT. Its protein product is CATSDFLTDTQYF.